Sequencing of this TCR beta chain was carried out in a study of beta chain features in type 1 diabetes. Study-wide findings and caveats: TCRB CDR3 length was moderately but significantly reduced in all four CD4+ subsets of Type 1 diabetes patients.

Turning to this clone: The antigen is not known.

Every bit of the isolated RNA underwent reverse transcription, so sequencing read expressed TCRB transcripts. Some clones are missing from TCRdb's copy, which holds only in-frame ones; the method was immunoSEQ multiplex PCR. The table shows around 200,000 clones, with roughly an eighth occurring only once. Germline CDR1 LGHNA, CDR2 YNFKEQ. CDR3 size: 16 residues. Trimming removed 0 bases from V and 0 bases from J, with 9 bases in between. The sequenced sample consisted of central memory CD4+ T cells from blood. This sequence originates from a woman aged 18-30 years in good health. The V and J genes are TRBV4-2 and TRBJ2-1; D is ambiguous. The CDR3 protein is CASSQDLPSSYNEQFF. As DNA, the CDR3 is TGTGCCAGCAGCCAAGATCTCCCGAGCTCCTACAATGAGCAGTTCTTC.